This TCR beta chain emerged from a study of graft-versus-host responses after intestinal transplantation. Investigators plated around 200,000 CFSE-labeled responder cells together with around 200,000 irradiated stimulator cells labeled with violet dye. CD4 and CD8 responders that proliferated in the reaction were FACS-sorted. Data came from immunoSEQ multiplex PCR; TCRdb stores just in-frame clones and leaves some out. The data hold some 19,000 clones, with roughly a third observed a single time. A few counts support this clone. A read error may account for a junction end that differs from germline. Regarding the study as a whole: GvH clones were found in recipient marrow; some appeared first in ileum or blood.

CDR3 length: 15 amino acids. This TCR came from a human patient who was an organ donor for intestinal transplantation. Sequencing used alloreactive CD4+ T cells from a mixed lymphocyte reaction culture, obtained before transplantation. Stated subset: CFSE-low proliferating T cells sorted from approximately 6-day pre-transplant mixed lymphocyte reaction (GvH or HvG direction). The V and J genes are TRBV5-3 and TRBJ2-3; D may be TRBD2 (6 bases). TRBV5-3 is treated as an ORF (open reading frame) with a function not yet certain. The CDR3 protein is CASSLAGKVPDTQYF. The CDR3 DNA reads TGTGCCAGCAGCTTGGCGGGGAAGGTCCCCGATACGCAGTATTTT.